The next 6 T cell receptor beta chains were all read from a single sample in a study of identical twins (dated by TCRdb to 2016 to 2017). To prepare the library, 5' RACE was applied. Reads for this sample came from an Illumina HiSeq 2000. The public reads were reprocessed in TCRdb via fastp at Q25 and MiXCR, keeping in-frame beta chains. Rows are unified per CDR3 protein, each entry keeping the most common DNA and genes. The sample includes 1,800,000 or so distinct CDR3 sequences, with roughly 35% observed a single time. The leading ten clones occupy 0.25% to 0.3% of the sample. The sample taken for sequencing was cord blood. Source of these receptors: a newborn girl in good health.

This clonotype was found a few times. The chain links TRBV19 to TRBJ2-7; TRBD2 aligns across 9 bases. The CDR3 spans 15 residues. Germline CDR1 LNHDA, CDR2 SQIVND (reference sequence). V was clipped by 6 bases and J by 1 base; unmatched bases: 7. The CDR3 coding sequence is TGTGCCAGTAGCCCGGGACTAGCAATATCCTACGAGCAGTACTTC. Protein: CASSPGLAISYEQYF.

The table lists this clonotype with a few counts. The rearrangement links TRBV7-6 to TRBJ1-4; D perhaps matches TRBD1 (6 bases). Trimming took 4 bases from V and 7 from J, leaving 16 bases between them. The CDR3 covers 15 residues. Germline-derived CDR1 and CDR2 are SGHVS and FNYEAQ. Written as DNA, the CDR3 is TGTGCCAGCAGCTCCAACAACAGGGCTGGTGAAAAACTGTTTTTT. Residues: CASSSNNRAGEKLFF. Drawing the rest from reference TRBV7-6 and TRBJ1-4, the complete variable domain is GAGVSQSPRYKVTKRGQDVALRCDPISGHVSLYWYRQALGQGPEFLTYFNYEAQQDKSGLPNDRFSAERPEGSISTLTIQRTEQRDSAMYRCASSSNNRAGEKLFFGSGTQLSVL.

Written as DNA, the CDR3 is TGCGCCAGCAGCCCTCCGAAAGGGATAAACACCGGGGAGCTGTTTTTT. Translation: CASSPPKGINTGELFF. The rearrangement joins TRBV4-1 to TRBJ2-2; D not resolved. Per germline, CDR1 MGHRA and CDR2 YSYEKL. V was pared by 4 bases and J by 2 bases, with 14 bases between. The CDR3 consists of 16 residues.

With respect to this clonotype: At one boundary the junction diverges from the germline segment, which might be a read error. This rearrangement joins TRBV20-1 to TRBJ2-4, with TRBD2 matching over 8 bases. Germline V gene lookup returns CDR1 DFQATT and CDR2 SNEGSKA (reference sequence). This CDR3 is built from 16 residues. Here the CDR3 DNA reads TGCAGTGCTAGTAAAGCGGGAGCGTTAGCCAAAAACGTTCAGTACTTC. This codes for CSASKAGALAKNVQYF.

The chain combines TRBV7-9 with TRBJ1-3; possible D gene TRBD1, 5 bases. The CDR3 covers 17 residues. Deletions cut 5 bases from V and 0 bases from J, with 17 bases between. CDR1 and CDR2 from the germline V gene are SEHNR and FQNEAQ (reference sequence). The CDR3 sequence: CASSVSGRSISGNTIYF. The CDR3 region has the DNA TGTGCCAGCAGCGTGTCGGGACGGTCTATCTCTGGAAACACCATATATTTT.

This clonotype was seen repeatedly, ten times or more. This rearrangement joins TRBV13 to TRBJ2-7; 9 bases align to TRBD2. The germline gives CDR1 PRHDT, CDR2 FYEKMQ (reference sequence). This CDR3 comprises 13 residues. With 8 bases clipped from V and 2 bases from J, the junction kept 4 bases outside the gene matches. Written as DNA, the CDR3 is TGTGCCAGCTCCGGGACTAGCCCCTACGAGCAGTACTTC. It encodes CASSGTSPYEQYF.